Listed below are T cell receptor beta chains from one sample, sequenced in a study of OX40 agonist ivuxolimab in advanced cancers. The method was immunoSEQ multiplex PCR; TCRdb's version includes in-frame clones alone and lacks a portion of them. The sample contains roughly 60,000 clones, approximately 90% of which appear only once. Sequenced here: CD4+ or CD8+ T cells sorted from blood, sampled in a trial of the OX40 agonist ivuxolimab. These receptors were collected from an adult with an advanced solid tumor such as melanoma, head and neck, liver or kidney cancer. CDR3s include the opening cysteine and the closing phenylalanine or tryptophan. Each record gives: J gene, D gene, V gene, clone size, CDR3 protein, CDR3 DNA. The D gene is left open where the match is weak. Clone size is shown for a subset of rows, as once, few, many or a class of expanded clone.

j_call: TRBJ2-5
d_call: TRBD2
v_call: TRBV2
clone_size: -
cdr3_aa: CASTKLAGGQETQYF
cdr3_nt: TGTGCCAGCACTAAACTAGCGGGAGGCCAAGAGACCCAGTACTTC

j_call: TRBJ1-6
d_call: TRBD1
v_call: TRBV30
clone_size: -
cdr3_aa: CAWNRQGGSPLHF
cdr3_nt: TGTGCCTGGAATAGACAGGGTGGGTCACCCCTCCACTTT

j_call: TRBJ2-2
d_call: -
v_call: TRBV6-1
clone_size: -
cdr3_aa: CASKGLDGYTGELFF
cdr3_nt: TGTGCCAGCAAGGGTCTGGACGGATACACCGGGGAGCTGTTTTTT

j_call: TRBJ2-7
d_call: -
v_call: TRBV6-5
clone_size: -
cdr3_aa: CASSPLTWNSYEQYF
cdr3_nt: TGTGCCAGCAGTCCCTTAACTTGGAACTCCTACGAGCAGTACTTC

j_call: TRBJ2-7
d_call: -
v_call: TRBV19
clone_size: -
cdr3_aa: CASSIQGGAAEQYF
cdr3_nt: TGTGCCAGTAGTATACAGGGGGGAGCTGCCGAGCAGTACTTC

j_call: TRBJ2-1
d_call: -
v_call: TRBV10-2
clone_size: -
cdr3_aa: CASSALLFLTGTNNEQFF
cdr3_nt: TGCGCCAGCAGTGCCCTCCTCTTTCTGACGGGAACCAACAATGAGCAGTTCTTC

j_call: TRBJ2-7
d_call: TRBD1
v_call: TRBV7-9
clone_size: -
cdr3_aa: CASSSVDRGLYEQYF
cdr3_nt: TGTGCCAGCAGCTCCGTGGACAGGGGGCTGTACGAGCAGTACTTC

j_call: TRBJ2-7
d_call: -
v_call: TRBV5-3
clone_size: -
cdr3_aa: CARSSDRIRSSYEQYF
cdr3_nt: TGTGCCAGAAGCTCAGACAGGATAAGGAGCTCCTACGAGCAGTACTTC

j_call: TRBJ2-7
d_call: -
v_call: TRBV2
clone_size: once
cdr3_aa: CASSEAKPAAYEQYF
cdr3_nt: TGTGCCAGCAGTGAAGCGAAGCCCGCAGCCTACGAGCAGTACTTC

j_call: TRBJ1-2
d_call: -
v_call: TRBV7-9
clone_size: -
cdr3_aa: CASSASMRGYTF
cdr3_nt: TGTGCCAGCAGCGCCTCTATGAGGGGCTACACCTTC

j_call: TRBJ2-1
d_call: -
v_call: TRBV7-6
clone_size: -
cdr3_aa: CASSLVGRSTYNEQFF
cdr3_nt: TGTGCCAGCAGCTTAGTCGGGAGATCAACCTACAATGAGCAGTTCTTC

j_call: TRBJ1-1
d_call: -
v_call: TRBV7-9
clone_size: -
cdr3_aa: CASSLVFGQLNRMNTEAFF
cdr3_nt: TGTGCCAGCAGCTTAGTTTTTGGACAGTTAAACCGCATGAACACTGAAGCTTTCTTT

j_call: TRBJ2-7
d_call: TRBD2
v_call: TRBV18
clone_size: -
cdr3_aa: CASSPLGSGASYEQYF
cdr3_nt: TGTGCCAGCTCACCCCTCGGTAGCGGGGCGTCCTACGAGCAGTACTTC

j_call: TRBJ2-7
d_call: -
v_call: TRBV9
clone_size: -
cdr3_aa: CASSVSGQLFYEQYF
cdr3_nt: TGTGCCAGCAGCGTCAGCGGGCAACTATTTTACGAGCAGTACTTC

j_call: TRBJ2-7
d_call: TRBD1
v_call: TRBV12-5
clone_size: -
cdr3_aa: CASGLETGPYEQYF
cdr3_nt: TGTGCTAGTGGTTTGGAGACAGGGCCCTACGAGCAGTACTTC

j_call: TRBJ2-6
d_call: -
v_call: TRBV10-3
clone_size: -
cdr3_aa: CASGSSGANVLTF
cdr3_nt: TGTGCCAGCGGAAGCTCTGGGGCCAACGTCCTGACTTTC

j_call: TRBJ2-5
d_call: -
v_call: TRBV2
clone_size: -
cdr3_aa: CASILGGSGETQYF
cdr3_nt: TGTGCCAGTATCCTTGGGGGGAGTGGGGAGACCCAGTACTTC

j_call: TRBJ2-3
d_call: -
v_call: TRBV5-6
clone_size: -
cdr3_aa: CASSLAGSTSSTDTQYF
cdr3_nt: TGTGCCAGCAGCTTGGCCGGGTCTACCTCTAGCACAGATACGCAGTATTTT

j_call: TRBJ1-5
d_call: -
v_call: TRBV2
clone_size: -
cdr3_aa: CASSAGIGNQPQHF
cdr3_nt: TGTGCCAGCAGTGCGGGTATTGGAAATCAGCCCCAGCATTTT

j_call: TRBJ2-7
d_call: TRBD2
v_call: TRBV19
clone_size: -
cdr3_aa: CASSIGGGTVSYEQYF
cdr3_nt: TGTGCCAGTAGTATAGGGGGGGGAACAGTCTCCTACGAGCAGTACTTC

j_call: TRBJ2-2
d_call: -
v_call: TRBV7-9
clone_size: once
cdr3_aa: CASSQSRGANTGELFF
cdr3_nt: TGTGCCAGCAGTCAGTCCAGGGGCGCGAACACCGGGGAGCTGTTTTTT

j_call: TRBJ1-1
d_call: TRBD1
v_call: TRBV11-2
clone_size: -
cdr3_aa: CASSLWTGHTEAFF
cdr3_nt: TGTGCCAGCAGCTTATGGACAGGTCACACTGAAGCTTTCTTT

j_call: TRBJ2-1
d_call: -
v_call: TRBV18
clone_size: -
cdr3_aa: CASSPRTVEQFF
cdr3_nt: TGTGCCAGCTCACCACGGACGGTCGAGCAGTTCTTC

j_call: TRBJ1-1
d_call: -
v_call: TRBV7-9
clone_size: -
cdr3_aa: CASSLQENTEAFF
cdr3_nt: TGTGCCAGCAGCCTTCAGGAGAACACTGAAGCTTTCTTT

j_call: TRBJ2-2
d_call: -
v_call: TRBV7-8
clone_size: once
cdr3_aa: CASKRAENTGELFF
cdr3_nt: TGTGCCAGCAAAAGGGCGGAGAACACCGGGGAGCTGTTTTTT

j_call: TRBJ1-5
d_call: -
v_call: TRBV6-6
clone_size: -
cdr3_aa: CASSREGWGNRPQHF
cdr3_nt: TGTGCCAGCAGTCGAGAGGGGTGGGGCAATCGGCCCCAGCATTTT

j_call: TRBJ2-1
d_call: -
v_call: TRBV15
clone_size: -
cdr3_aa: CAVAQGYNEQFF
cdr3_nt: TGTGCCGTTGCACAGGGCTACAATGAGCAGTTCTTC

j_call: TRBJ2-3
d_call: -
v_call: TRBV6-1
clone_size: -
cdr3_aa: CASRVRTAEVTQYF
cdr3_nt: TGTGCCTCCAGGGTTCGGACGGCCGAGGTTACGCAGTATTTT

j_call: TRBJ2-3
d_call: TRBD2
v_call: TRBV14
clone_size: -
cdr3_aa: CASSRTSGSTDTQYF
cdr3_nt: TGTGCCAGCAGCCGGACTAGCGGTAGCACAGATACGCAGTATTTT

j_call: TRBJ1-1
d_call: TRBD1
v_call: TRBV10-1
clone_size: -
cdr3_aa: CASRDSGRQGAGTEAFF
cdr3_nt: TGCGCCAGCAGGGACTCCGGAAGACAGGGGGCGGGAACTGAAGCTTTCTTT

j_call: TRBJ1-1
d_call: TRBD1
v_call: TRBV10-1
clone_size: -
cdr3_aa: CASSGNRGDTEAFF
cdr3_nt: TGCGCCAGCAGTGGAAACAGGGGAGACACTGAAGCTTTCTTT

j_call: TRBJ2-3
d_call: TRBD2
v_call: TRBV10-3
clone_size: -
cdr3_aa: CAISGTSGSTDTQYF
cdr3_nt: TGTGCCATCAGTGGGACTAGCGGTAGCACAGATACGCAGTATTTT

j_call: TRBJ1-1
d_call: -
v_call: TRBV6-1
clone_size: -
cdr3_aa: CASSEGGINTEAFF
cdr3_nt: TGTGCCAGCAGTGAGGGTGGCATAAACACTGAAGCTTTCTTT

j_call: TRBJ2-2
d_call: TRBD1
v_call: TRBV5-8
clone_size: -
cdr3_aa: CASSRLQGANTGELFF
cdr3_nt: TGTGCCAGCAGCAGACTACAGGGGGCGAACACCGGGGAGCTGTTTTTT

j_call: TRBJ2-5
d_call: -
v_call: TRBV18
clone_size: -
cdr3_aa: CASSPPGGTSTNKETQYF
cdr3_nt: TGTGCCAGCTCACCACCGGGGGGAACTAGCACCAACAAAGAGACCCAGTACTTC

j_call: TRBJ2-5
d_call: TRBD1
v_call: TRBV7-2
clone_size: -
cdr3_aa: CASSWDRQETQYF
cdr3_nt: TGTGCCAGCAGCTGGGACAGACAAGAGACCCAGTACTTC

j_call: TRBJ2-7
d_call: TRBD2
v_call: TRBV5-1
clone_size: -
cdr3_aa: CASSFRREASYEQYF
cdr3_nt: TGCGCCAGCAGCTTCCGGCGGGAGGCATCCTACGAGCAGTACTTC

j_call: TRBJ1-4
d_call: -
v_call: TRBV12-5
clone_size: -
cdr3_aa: CASGLVPGDEKLFF
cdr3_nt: TGTGCTAGTGGTTTGGTACCAGGGGATGAAAAACTGTTTTTT

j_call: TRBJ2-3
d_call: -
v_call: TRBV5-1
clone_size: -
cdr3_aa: CASGKTGTAFVDTQYF
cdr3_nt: TGCGCCAGCGGAAAAACCGGGACTGCCTTTGTCGATACGCAGTATTTT

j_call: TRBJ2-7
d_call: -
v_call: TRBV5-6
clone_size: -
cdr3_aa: CASSLAGVSRTAYEQYF
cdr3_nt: TGTGCCAGCAGCTTGGCCGGGGTGAGCAGGACAGCCTACGAGCAGTACTTC